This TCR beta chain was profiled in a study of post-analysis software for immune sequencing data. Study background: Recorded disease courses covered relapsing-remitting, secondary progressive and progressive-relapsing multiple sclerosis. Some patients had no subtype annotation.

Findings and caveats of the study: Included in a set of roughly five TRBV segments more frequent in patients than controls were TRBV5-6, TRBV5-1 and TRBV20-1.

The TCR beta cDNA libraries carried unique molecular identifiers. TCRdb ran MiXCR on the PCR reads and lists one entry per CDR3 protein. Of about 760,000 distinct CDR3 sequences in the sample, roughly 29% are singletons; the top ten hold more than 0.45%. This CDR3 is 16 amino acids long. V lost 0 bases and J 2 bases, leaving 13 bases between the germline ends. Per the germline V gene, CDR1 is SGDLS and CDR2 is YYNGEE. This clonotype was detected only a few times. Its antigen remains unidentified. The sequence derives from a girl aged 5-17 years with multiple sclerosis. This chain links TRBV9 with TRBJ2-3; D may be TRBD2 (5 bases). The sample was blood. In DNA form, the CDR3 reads TGTGCCAGCAGCGTAGCATGGGCGGGCAACACAGATACGCAGTATTTT. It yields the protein CASSVAWAGNTDTQYF.